This T cell receptor (beta chain) was found in a study of blood T cells in healthy people across ages. The use of a sample-barcoded 5' primer and a J-beta primer mix characterized a second PCR of 7 to 11 cycles. Each CDR3 protein is one row after TCRdb ran MiXCR on the 5' RACE reads. In the table there are over 1,200,000 distinct CDR3 sequences, 45% to 70% of which are singletons. This clonotype was detected only a few times. Per sample, extraction of total RNA gave at least 5 micrograms in every case. The receptor was derived from a man aged 18 to 30 in good health. Input material: blood.

Written as DNA, the CDR3 is TGTGCCAGCAGCTCCCCTCGCACAGATACGCAGTATTTT. It codes for CASSSPRTDTQYF. The rearrangement links TRBV7-9 to TRBJ2-3; D not resolved. The V and J ends lost 4 bases and 1 base respectively, with 6 bases between them. Germline CDR1 SEHNR, CDR2 FQNEAQ (reference sequence). CDR3 length equals 13 residues.